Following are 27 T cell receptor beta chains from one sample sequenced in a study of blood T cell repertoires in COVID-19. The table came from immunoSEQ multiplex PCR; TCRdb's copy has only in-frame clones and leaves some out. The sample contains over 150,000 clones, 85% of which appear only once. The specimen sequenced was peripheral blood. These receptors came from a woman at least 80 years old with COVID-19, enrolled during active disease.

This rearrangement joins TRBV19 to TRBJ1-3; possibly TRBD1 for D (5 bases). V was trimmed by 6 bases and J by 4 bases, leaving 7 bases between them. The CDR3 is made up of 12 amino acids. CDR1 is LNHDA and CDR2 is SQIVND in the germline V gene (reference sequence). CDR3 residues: CASSHRGNTIYF. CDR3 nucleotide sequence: TGTGCCAGTAGCCACAGGGGAAACACCATATATTTT. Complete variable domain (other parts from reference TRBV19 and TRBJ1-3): DGGITQSPKYLFRKEGQNVTLSCEQNLNHDAMYWYRQDPGQGLRLIYYSQIVNDFQKGDIAEGYSVSREKKESFPLTVTSAQKNPTAFYLCASSHRGNTIYFGEGSWLTVV.

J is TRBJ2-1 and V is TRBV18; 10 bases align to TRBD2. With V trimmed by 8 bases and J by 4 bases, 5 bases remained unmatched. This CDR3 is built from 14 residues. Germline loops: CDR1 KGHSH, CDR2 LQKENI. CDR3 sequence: CASRTSGTYNEQFF. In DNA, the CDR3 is TGTGCCAGCCGGACTAGCGGAACATACAATGAGCAGTTCTTC.

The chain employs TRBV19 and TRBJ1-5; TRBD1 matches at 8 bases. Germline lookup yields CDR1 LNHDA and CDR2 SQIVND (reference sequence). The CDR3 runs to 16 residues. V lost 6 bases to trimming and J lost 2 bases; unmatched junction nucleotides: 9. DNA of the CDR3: TGTGCCAGTAGATTCCAGGGGGCGGGTGGCAATCAGCCCCAGCATTTT. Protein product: CASRFQGAGGNQPQHF.

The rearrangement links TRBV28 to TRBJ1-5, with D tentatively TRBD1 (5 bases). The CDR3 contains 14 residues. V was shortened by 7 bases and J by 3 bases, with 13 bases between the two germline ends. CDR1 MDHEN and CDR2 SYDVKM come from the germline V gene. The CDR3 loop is CASTGGTVNQPQHF. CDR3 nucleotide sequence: TGTGCCAGCACCGGGGGAACCGTCAATCAGCCCCAGCATTTT.

The CDR3 is CASSLQTGNYEQYF. The CDR3 DNA sequence: TGTGCCAGCAGCCTCCAGACAGGGAACTACGAGCAGTACTTC. The chain joins TRBV5-6 to TRBJ2-7; 7 positions agree with TRBD1. Germline loops: CDR1 SGHDT, CDR2 YYEEEE. V was clipped by 4 bases and J by 3 bases; unmatched bases: 7. This CDR3 is built from 14 residues.

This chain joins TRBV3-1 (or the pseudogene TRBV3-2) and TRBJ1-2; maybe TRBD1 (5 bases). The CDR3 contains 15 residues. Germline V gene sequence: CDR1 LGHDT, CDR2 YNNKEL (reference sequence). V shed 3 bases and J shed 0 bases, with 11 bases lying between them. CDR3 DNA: TGTGCCAGCAGCCAGGGGGGGGGATCTAACTATGGCTACACCTTC. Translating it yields CASSQGGGSNYGYTF.

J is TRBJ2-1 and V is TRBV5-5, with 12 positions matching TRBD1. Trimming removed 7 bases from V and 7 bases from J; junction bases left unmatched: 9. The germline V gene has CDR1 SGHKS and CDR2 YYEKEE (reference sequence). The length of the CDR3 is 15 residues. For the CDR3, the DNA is TGTGCCAGCTATAATATGGGACAGGGGGCGAATGAGCAGTTCTTC. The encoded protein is CASYNMGQGANEQFF.

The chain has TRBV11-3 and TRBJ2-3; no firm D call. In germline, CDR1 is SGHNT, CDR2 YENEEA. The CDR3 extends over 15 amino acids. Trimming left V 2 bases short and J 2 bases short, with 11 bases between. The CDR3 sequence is CASSLRNSPTDTQYF. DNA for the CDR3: TGTGCCAGCAGCTTACGGAACAGCCCCACAGATACGCAGTATTTT.

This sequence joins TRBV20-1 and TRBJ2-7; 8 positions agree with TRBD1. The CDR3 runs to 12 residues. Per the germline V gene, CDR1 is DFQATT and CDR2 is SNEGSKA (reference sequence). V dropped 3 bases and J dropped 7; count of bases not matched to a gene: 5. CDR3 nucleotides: TGCAGTGCTAGTCAGGGGGCGCAAGAGCAGTACTTC. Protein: CSASQGAQEQYF.

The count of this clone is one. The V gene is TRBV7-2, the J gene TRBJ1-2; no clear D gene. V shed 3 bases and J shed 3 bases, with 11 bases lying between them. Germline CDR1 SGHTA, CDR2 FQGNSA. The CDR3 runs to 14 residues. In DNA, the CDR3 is TGTGCCAGCAGCTTGGCTCCGAGGGACTATGGCTACACCTTC. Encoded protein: CASSLAPRDYGYTF.

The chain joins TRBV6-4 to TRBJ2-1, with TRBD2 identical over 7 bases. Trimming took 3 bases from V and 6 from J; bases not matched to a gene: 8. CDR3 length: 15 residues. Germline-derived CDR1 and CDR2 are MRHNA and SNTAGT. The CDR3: CASSENPTSANEQFF. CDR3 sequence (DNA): TGTGCCAGCAGTGAGAATCCTACTAGCGCCAATGAGCAGTTCTTC.

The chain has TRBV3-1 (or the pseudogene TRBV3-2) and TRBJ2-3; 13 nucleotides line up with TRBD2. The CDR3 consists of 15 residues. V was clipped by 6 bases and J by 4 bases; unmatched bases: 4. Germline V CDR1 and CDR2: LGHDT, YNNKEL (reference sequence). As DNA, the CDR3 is TGTGCCAGCAGACGGACTAGCGGGGGATCAGATACGCAGTATTTT. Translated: CASRRTSGGSDTQYF.

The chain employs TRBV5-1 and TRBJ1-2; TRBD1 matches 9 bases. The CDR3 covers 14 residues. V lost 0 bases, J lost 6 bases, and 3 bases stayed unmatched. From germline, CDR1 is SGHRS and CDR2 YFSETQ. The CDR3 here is CASSLEGQGDGYTF. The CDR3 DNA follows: TGCGCCAGCAGCTTGGAGGGACAGGGAGATGGCTACACCTTC.

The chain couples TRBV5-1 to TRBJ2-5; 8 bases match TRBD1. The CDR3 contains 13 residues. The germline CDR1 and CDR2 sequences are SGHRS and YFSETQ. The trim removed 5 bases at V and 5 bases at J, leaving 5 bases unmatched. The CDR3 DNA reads TGCGCCAGCAGTTCAGGGGGCGGGGAGACCCAGTACTTC. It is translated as CASSSGGGETQYF.

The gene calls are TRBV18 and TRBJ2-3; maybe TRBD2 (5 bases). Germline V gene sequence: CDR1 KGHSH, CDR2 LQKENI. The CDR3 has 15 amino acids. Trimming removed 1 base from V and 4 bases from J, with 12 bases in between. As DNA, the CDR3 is TGTGCCAGCTCACCACGGAGCGGTTCCTCAGATACGCAGTATTTT. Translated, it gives CASSPRSGSSDTQYF.

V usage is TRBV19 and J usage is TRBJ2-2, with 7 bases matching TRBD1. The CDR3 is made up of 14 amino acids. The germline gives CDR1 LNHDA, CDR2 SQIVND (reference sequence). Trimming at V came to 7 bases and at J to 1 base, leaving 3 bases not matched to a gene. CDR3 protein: CASKRQGNTGELFF. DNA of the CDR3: TGTGCCAGTAAAAGACAGGGGAACACCGGGGAGCTGTTTTTT.

CDR3 bases: TGTGCCAGCAGCCAAGAAAAACAGGGGGCCGCGGGACAGCCCCAGCATTTT. Residues: CASSQEKQGAAGQPQHF. The chain uses TRBV4-2 and TRBJ1-5; the match to TRBD1 covers 9 bases. In germline, CDR1 is LGHNA, CDR2 YNFKEQ. The length of the CDR3 is 17 residues. V lost 0 bases, J lost 7 bases, and 10 bases stayed unmatched.

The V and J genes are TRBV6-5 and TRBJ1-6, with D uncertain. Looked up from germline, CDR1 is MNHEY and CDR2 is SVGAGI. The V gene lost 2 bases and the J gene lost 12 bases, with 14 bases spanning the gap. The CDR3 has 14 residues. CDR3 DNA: TGTGCCAGCAGTTACGGGAGACGTCTTCTACCCCTCCACTTT. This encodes CASSYGRRLLPLHF.

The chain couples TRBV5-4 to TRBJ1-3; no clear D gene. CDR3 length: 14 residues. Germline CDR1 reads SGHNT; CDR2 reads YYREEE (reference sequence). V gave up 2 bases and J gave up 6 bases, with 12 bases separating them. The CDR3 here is CASSFTGVLNTIYF. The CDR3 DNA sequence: TGTGCCAGCAGCTTCACCGGGGTTCTAAACACCATATATTTT.

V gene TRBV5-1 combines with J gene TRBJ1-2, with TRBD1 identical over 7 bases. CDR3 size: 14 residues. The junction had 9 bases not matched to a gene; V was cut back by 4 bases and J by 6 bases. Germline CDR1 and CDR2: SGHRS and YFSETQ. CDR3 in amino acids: CASSTRQGGNGYTF. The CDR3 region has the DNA TGCGCCAGCAGCACCCGACAGGGTGGTAATGGCTACACCTTC.

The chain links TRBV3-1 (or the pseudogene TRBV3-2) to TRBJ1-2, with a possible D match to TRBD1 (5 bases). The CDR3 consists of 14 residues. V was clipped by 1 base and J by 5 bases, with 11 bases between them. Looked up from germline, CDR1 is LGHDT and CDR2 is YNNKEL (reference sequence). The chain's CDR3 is CASSQVDNDYGYTF. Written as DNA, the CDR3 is TGTGCCAGCAGCCAAGTGGACAACGATTATGGCTACACCTTC.

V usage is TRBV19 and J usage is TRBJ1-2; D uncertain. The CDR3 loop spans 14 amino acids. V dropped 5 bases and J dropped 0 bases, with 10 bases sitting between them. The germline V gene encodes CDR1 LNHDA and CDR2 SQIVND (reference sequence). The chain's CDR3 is CASSRQSANYGYTF. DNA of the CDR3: TGTGCCAGTAGTCGACAATCTGCTAACTATGGCTACACCTTC.

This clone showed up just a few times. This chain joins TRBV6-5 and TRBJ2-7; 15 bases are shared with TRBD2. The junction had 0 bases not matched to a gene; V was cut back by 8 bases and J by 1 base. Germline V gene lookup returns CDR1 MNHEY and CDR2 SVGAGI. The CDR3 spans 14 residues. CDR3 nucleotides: TGTGCCAGCGGGACTAGCGGGAGGTCCTACGAGCAGTACTTC. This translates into CASGTSGRSYEQYF.

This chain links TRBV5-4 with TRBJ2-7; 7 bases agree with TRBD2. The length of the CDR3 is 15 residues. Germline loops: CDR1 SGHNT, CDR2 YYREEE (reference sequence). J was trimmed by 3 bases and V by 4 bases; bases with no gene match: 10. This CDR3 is CASSERAGEGYEQYF. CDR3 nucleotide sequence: TGTGCCAGCAGCGAGAGGGCCGGGGAGGGCTACGAGCAGTACTTC.

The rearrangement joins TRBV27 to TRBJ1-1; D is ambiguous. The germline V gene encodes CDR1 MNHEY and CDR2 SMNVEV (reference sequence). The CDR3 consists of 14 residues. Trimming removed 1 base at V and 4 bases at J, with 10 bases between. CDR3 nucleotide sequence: TGTGCCAGCAGTTTATGGGAGGAGGGCACTGAAGCTTTCTTT. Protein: CASSLWEEGTEAFF.

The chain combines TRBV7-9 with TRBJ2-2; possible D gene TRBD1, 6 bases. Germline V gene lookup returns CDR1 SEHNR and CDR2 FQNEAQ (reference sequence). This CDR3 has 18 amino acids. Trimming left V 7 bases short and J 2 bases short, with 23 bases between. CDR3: CASTPSVTGKLNTGELFF. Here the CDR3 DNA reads TGTGCCAGCACCCCCTCCGTTACAGGGAAACTAAACACCGGGGAGCTGTTTTTT.

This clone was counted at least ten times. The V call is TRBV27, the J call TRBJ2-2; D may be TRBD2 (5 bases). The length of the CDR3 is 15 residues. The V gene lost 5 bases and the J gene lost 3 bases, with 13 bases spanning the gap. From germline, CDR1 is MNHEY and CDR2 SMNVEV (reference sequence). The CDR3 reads CASSRGSTYTGELFF. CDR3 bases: TGTGCCAGCAGTCGAGGGTCCACTTACACCGGGGAGCTGTTTTTT.